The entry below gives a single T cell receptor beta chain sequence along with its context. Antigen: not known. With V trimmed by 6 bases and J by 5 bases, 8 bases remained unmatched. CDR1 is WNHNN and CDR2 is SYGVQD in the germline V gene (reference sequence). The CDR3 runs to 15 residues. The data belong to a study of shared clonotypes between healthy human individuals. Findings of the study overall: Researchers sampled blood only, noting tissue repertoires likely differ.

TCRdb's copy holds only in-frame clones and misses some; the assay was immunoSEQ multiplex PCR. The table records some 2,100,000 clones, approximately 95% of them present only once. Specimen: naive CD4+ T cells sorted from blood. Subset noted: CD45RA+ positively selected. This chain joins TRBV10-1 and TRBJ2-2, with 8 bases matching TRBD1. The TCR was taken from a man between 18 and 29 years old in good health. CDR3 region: CASREGQAITGELFF. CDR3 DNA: TGCGCCAGCAGGGAGGGACAGGCGATTACCGGGGAGCTGTTTTTT.